These 10 T cell receptor beta chains were all obtained from the same sample, sequenced in a study of T cells in Graves' hyperthyroidism and ophthalmopathy. The CDR3 regions of TCR beta were amplified from RNA transcripts. The primer set for the first-round RT-PCR of the TCR CDR3 was HTBI. TCRdb ran MiXCR on the multiplex PCR reads and lists one entry per CDR3 protein. Counted here are a few hundred thousand distinct CDR3 sequences, approximately 16% occurring once; the ten biggest clones make up approximately 19%. The specimen was blood. The receptor source for this set is a woman aged 55-70 years with Graves' ophthalmopathy.

The chain employs TRBV5-6 and TRBJ2-5, with D uncertain. This CDR3 region has 13 residues. The germline V gene encodes CDR1 SGHDT and CDR2 YYEEEE. Trimming took 0 bases from V and 0 from J, leaving 3 bases between them. CDR3 sequence (DNA): TGTGCCAGCAGCTTGGTAAACCAAGAGACCCAGTACTTC. Translating it yields CASSLVNQETQYF.

This clonotype was seen many times. V usage is TRBV7-9 and J usage is TRBJ1-2; D perhaps matches TRBD1 (5 bases). V was clipped by 2 bases and J by 3 bases, with 7 bases between them. Germline loops: CDR1 SEHNR, CDR2 FQNEAQ (reference sequence). CDR3 length equals 13 residues. The CDR3 loop is CASSLKGDYGYTF. CDR3 coding DNA: TGTGCCAGCAGCTTAAAAGGGGACTATGGCTACACCTTC.

Turning to this clonotype: Germline and junction disagree at one end, which may indicate a read error. The chain links TRBV27 to TRBJ2-5, with a tentative D call TRBD1 (7 bases). Germline V gene lookup returns CDR1 MNHEY and CDR2 SMNVEV (reference sequence). This CDR3 region has 15 residues. The CDR3 is CASSYRRGHQETQYF. As DNA, the CDR3 is TGTGCCAGCAGTTACCGGAGGGGGCACCAGGAGACCCAGTACTTC.

This clonotype was seen at least ten times. The V call is TRBV28, the J call TRBJ2-7; 8 bases are shared with TRBD2. Germline lookup yields CDR1 MDHEN and CDR2 SYDVKM. The CDR3 covers 16 residues. V lost 5 bases and J lost 3; bases outside the gene matches: 12. In DNA form, the CDR3 reads TGTGCCAGCAGTCCCCATAGCGGGACTCCCCTCTACGAGCAGTACTTC. As protein: CASSPHSGTPLYEQYF.

This clonotype was seen many times. The chain carries TRBV12-3 or TRBV12-4 and TRBJ2-1; D might be TRBD1 or TRBD2, each matching 5 bases. The CDR3 sequence is 13 residues long. V was shortened by 7 bases and J by 8 bases, with 15 bases between the two germline ends. CDR3 residues: CASNVGVGDEQFF. The CDR3 DNA reads as TGTGCCAGCAACGTGGGGGTGGGCGATGAGCAGTTCTTC.

This clonotype came up many times. The chain links TRBV30 to TRBJ2-5; D is possibly TRBD2 (6 bases). V was cut by 1 base and J by 2 bases, with 14 bases left in between. Germline assignment: CDR1 GTSNPN and CDR2 SVGIG (reference sequence). The CDR3 consists of 15 residues. CDR3: CAWSAPTGVQETQYF. CDR3 DNA sequence: TGTGCCTGGAGTGCCCCGACGGGAGTGCAAGAGACCCAGTACTTC.

Comments on this clonotype: A clone one base away is much larger, so this may be a read error. This chain links TRBV20-1 with TRBJ2-7; 8 bases align to TRBD1. The CDR3 is 13 amino acids. Trimming at V came to 5 bases and at J to 5 bases, leaving 8 bases not matched to a gene. Germline CDR1 is DFQATT and CDR2 is SNEGSKA (reference sequence). CDR3 sequence (DNA): TGCAGTGCTCCACAGGGGGTGATCGACGAGCAGTACTTC. This gives the protein CSAPQGVIDEQYF.

This clonotype was found many times. The rearrangement joins TRBV7-8 to TRBJ2-5; tentatively, D is TRBD1 or TRBD2 (6 bases each). This CDR3 spans 13 amino acids. Trimming took 3 bases from V and 5 from J, leaving 10 bases between them. Germline CDR1 is SGHVS and CDR2 is FQNEAQ. CDR3 amino acids: CASSFRGGETQYF. The DNA for the CDR3 is TGTGCCAGCAGCTTCAGAGGGGGGGAGACCCAGTACTTC.

The table lists this clonotype with many counts. CDR3 sequence (DNA): TGTGCCAGCAGTCCGGCCGGGCGCCCGCCCTACGAGCAGTACTTC. Encoded protein: CASSPAGRPPYEQYF. The chain has TRBV28 and TRBJ2-7, with D unclear. Germline loops: CDR1 MDHEN, CDR2 SYDVKM. The CDR3 has 15 amino acids. V lost 5 bases and J 2 bases, leaving 16 bases between the germline ends.

This clonotype occurred many times. The chain carries TRBV2 and TRBJ2-7; maybe TRBD2 (6 bases). V was trimmed by 4 bases and J by 2 bases, leaving 9 bases between them. This CDR3 contains 13 residues. CDR1 is SNHLY, CDR2 FYNNEI, per germline. For the CDR3, the DNA is TGTGCCAGCAGTGTCCGGGAGACCTACGAGCAGTACTTC. It yields the protein CASSVRETYEQYF.